The present entry profiles one TCR beta chain with its context. The antigen remains unidentified. Trimming shortened V by 5 bases and J by 8 bases, and 15 bases separated the two germline ends. Germline V gene lookup returns CDR1 MNHNS and CDR2 SASEGT. The CDR3 consists of 13 residues. The data originate from a study of T cell repertoires in cytomegalovirus infection. Study-wide background: CMV infection together with matching HLA type was indicated by public TCR beta signatures.

Study-level findings and limits: Public TCR beta family frequency separated CMV-and-HLA carriers, including in an independent cohort. HLA-C-restricted CMV clonotypes gave the most frequent clonotype in two of eight donors.

In TCRdb, the reads were re-called with MiXCR into one record per CDR3 protein. The sample consists of fewer than 550,000 distinct CDR3 sequences, 16% of them appearing once. This chain uses TRBV6-1 with TRBJ1-2; D is undetermined. This clonotype was obtained from a human donor in good health (CMV status not recorded). Some clones in this sample may be carry-over from other donors' samples. Sample: CD8+ T cells from PBMCs. CDR3 bases: TGTGCCAGCAGTTCGGGCCCGGGTCGCGGCTACACCTTC. It yields the protein CASSSGPGRGYTF.